The 17 T cell receptor beta chains below all came from one sample that was sequenced in a study of sequential checkpoint blockade in melanoma. As for treatment: randomized to nivolumab then ipilimumab (arm A) or the reverse (arm B). This table comes from immunoSEQ multiplex PCR, and its TCRdb copy is limited to in-frame clones, with some not included. Of 15,000 to 20,000 clones listed, about 80% are singletons. Source: CD8+ T cells sorted from blood (inferred from file names), taken from a patient given nivolumab and ipilimumab in sequence. These receptors were collected from a human donor with melanoma.

The chain uses TRBV7-8 and TRBJ2-7; D not certain. This CDR3 has 13 amino acids. V gave up 3 bases and J gave up 3 bases, with 9 bases separating them. The germline CDR1 and CDR2 sequences are SGHVS and FQNEAQ. CDR3 bases: TGTGCCAGCAGCTTGGGCAACCACTACGAGCAGTACTTC. Translated, it gives CASSLGNHYEQYF.

CDR3 DNA: TGCGCCAGCAGCCAAGATCAGAGTAGCCCAGATGGCTACACCTTC. Translated, it gives CASSQDQSSPDGYTF. The chain combines TRBV4-3 with TRBJ1-2; D unclear. The V gene's germline CDR1 is LGHNA and CDR2 YSLEER. Trimming stripped 0 bases from V and 6 bases from J, with 14 bases between. There are 15 residues in the CDR3.

V gene TRBV7-6 combines with J gene TRBJ2-7; TRBD2 is a possible D gene (5 bases). The germline gives CDR1 SGHVS, CDR2 FNYEAQ. Trimming removed 2 bases from V and 0 bases from J, with 11 bases in between. This CDR3 comprises 15 residues. This chain's CDR3 is CASSLSSGDSYEQYF. In DNA, the CDR3 is TGTGCCAGCAGCTTATCCAGCGGCGACTCCTACGAGCAGTACTTC.

In its sample, this clone was seen once. The genes are TRBV27 and TRBJ2-7; 11 positions match TRBD1. Germline V gives CDR1 MNHEY, CDR2 SMNVEV (reference sequence). With V trimmed by 2 bases and J by 3 bases, 9 bases remained unmatched. The CDR3 contains 17 residues. In nucleotides, the CDR3 is TGTGCCAGCAGTTTACCCAGGACAGGGGGCAAGAGCTACGAGCAGTACTTC. This codes for CASSLPRTGGKSYEQYF.

The count of this clone is one. The chain has TRBV7-8 and TRBJ2-7; 8 bases match TRBD1. There are 13 residues in the CDR3. CDR1 SGHVS and CDR2 FQNEAQ come from the germline V gene. V was pared by 5 bases and J by 6 bases, with 6 bases of the junction left unmatched. The CDR3 sequence is CASSIRTGPEQYF. DNA for the CDR3: TGTGCCAGCAGCATAAGGACAGGGCCCGAGCAGTACTTC.

This clone was detected only once. The genes are TRBV7-8 and TRBJ2-7; 9 bases line up with TRBD2. Germline CDR1 SGHVS, CDR2 FQNEAQ. This CDR3 spans 13 amino acids. V dropped 7 bases and J dropped 3; count of bases not matched to a gene: 4. As DNA, the CDR3 is TGTGCCAGCATGAGTAGCGGGAGCTACGAGCAGTACTTC. The encoded protein is CASMSSGSYEQYF.

The CDR3 loop reads CATSRSSRDIESGYTF. DNA of the CDR3: TGTGCCACCAGCAGAAGTTCTAGGGACATCGAGAGTGGCTACACCTTC. The chain carries TRBV15 and TRBJ1-2, with a possible D match to TRBD1 (6 bases). CDR3 length: 16 residues. The germline CDR1 and CDR2 sequences are LNHNV and YYDKDF (reference sequence). Trimming stripped 2 bases from V and 7 bases from J, with 20 bases between.

This chain joins TRBV2 and TRBJ1-5, with D uncertain. V was shortened by 2 bases and J by 3 bases, with 8 bases between the two germline ends. Germline CDR1 and CDR2: SNHLY and FYNNEI. The CDR3 length is 14 residues. The CDR3 region is CASSESGNNQPQHF. CDR3 in DNA: TGTGCCAGCAGTGAATCGGGGAACAATCAGCCCCAGCATTTT.

The genes are TRBV4-1 and TRBJ1-2; 8 bases map to TRBD1. CDR1 is MGHRA, CDR2 YSYEKL, per germline. The ends lost 1 base at V and 3 bases at J; junction bases unmatched: 16. The CDR3 length is 19 residues. The CDR3 loop reads CASSQVPGGDLPVYYGYTF. The DNA for the CDR3 is TGCGCCAGCAGCCAAGTCCCAGGGGGCGATCTCCCCGTTTACTATGGCTACACCTTC.

The rearrangement uses TRBV28 and TRBJ2-7; TRBD2 matches at 8 bases. CDR1 MDHEN and CDR2 SYDVKM come from the germline V gene. There are 14 residues in the CDR3. J lost 6 bases, V lost 5 bases, and 9 bases had no gene match. CDR3 in amino acids: CASSHRGAGAEQYF. The CDR3 nucleotides are TGTGCCAGCAGTCACCGGGGAGCGGGAGCCGAGCAGTACTTC. The complete variable domain, with remaining parts taken from reference TRBV28 and TRBJ2-7, reads DVKVTQSSRYLVKRTGEKVFLECVQDMDHENMFWYRQDPGLGLRLIYFSYDVKMKEKGDIPEGYSVSREKKERFSLILESASTNQTSMYLCASSHRGAGAEQYFGPGTRLTVT.

The CDR3 region has the DNA TGCGCCAGCAGCCTCATAAGGGGGGGAAGTGGCTACACCTTC. It codes for CASSLIRGGSGYTF. The chain carries TRBV4-3 and TRBJ1-2, with D possibly TRBD1 on 6 matching bases. V lost 4 bases, J lost 7 bases, and 16 bases lay in between. Per the germline V gene, CDR1 is LGHNA and CDR2 is YSLEER. This CDR3 contains 14 residues.

This chain joins TRBV5-5 and TRBJ2-7; 7 bases are shared with TRBD2. Trimming removed 0 bases from V and 2 bases from J; junction bases left unmatched: 8. The CDR3 is 16 residues long. Germline V CDR1 and CDR2: SGHKS, YYEKEE (reference sequence). CDR3 protein: CASSLELAGAAYEQYF. The CDR3 coding sequence is TGTGCCAGCAGCTTGGAACTGGCGGGAGCTGCCTACGAGCAGTACTTC.

This CDR3 reads CASSHRGGQGAEAFF. Written as DNA, the CDR3 is TGTGCCAGCAGCCACCGAGGGGGTCAGGGGGCTGAAGCTTTCTTT. The chain couples TRBV27 to TRBJ1-1, with 7 bases identical to TRBD1. Germline CDR1 and CDR2: MNHEY and SMNVEV (reference sequence). J was trimmed by 6 bases and V by 6 bases; bases with no gene match: 13. This CDR3 spans 15 amino acids.

The rearrangement joins TRBV29-1 to TRBJ2-7; D may be TRBD1 (6 bases). The germline V gene encodes CDR1 SQVTM and CDR2 ANQGSEA. V was clipped by 3 bases and J by 4 bases, with 16 bases between them. This CDR3 spans 14 amino acids. CDR3 amino acids: CSVEGQGPFYEQYF. The CDR3 nucleotides are TGCAGCGTTGAGGGCCAGGGGCCATTTTACGAGCAGTACTTC.

This chain joins TRBV7-9 and TRBJ1-4, with 7 bases lining up with TRBD1. Germline V lookup: CDR1 SEHNR, CDR2 FQNEAQ (reference sequence). Trimming removed 5 bases from V and 6 bases from J; junction bases left unmatched: 9. This CDR3 comprises 15 residues. The CDR3 sequence is CASSPEDRRYEKLFF. The CDR3 bases are TGTGCCAGCAGCCCAGAGGACAGGAGATATGAAAAACTGTTTTTT.

The V and J genes are TRBV7-2 and TRBJ1-1; no clear D. Germline V lookup: CDR1 SGHTA, CDR2 FQGNSA. CDR3 length equals 16 residues. Between the trimmed V and J ends, which lost 5 bases and 0 bases, there was a span of 16 bases. CDR3 loop: CASSPGPPGMNTEAFF. The CDR3 DNA is TGTGCCAGCAGCCCCGGCCCCCCGGGAATGAACACTGAAGCTTTCTTT.

The gene calls are TRBV28 and TRBJ2-1; tentatively, D is TRBD1 (5 bases). The CDR3 has 13 residues. Germline-derived CDR1 and CDR2 are MDHEN and SYDVKM. With 6 bases removed from V and 4 bases from J, the gap between germline ends came to 10 bases. CDR3 amino acids: CASSPPGYNEQFF. In nucleotides, the CDR3 is TGTGCCAGCAGCCCCCCAGGGTACAATGAGCAGTTCTTC. Combining the CDR3 with reference TRBV28 and TRBJ2-1 gives the whole variable domain DVKVTQSSRYLVKRTGEKVFLECVQDMDHENMFWYRQDPGLGLRLIYFSYDVKMKEKGDIPEGYSVSREKKERFSLILESASTNQTSMYLCASSPPGYNEQFFGPGTRLTVL.